This T cell receptor beta chain was retrieved from a study of early stage breast cancer tumors. TCRdb keeps only in-frame clones here, not all; method: immunoSEQ multiplex PCR. This table holds approximately 70,000 clones, 80% found once. The source is a person in their 40s with breast cancer. What was sequenced was blood.

For the CDR3, the DNA is TGTGCCAGCAGCTTGACAGGGGGCCACACTGAAGCTTTCTTT. It is translated as CASSLTGGHTEAFF. V and J are TRBV7-9 and TRBJ1-1; 10 bases fit TRBD1. V trimming: 3 bases; J trimming: 3 bases; junction bases outside the gene matches: 1. There are 14 residues in the CDR3. CDR1 is SEHNR, CDR2 FQNEAQ, per germline (reference sequence).